These 20 T cell receptor beta chains share one sample of origin, sequenced in a study of CD8+ T cells in alopecia areata. Sequencing used cDNA as its template, made by extracting RNA and reverse transcribing it. Libraries were prepared by immunoSEQ multiplex PCR; TCRdb keeps only in-frame clonotypes and omits some of them. The table shows approximately 150,000 clones, with roughly 86% occurring only once. Sample treatment: oral pan-JAK inhibitor, 5-10 mg twice daily. Sequenced material: CD8+ T cells sorted from blood, taken at week 4, from a patient treated with tofacitinib. The receptors were gathered from a human donor with alopecia areata.

The rearrangement uses TRBV27 and TRBJ2-7; the match to TRBD1 covers 12 bases. V lost 6 bases, J lost 4 bases, and 10 bases stayed unmatched. CDR3 length: 16 residues. The germline gives CDR1 MNHEY, CDR2 SMNVEV (reference sequence). CDR3 sequence (DNA): TGTGCCAGCAGCCTAAATCCGGGACAGGGGGCTTACGAGCAGTACTTC. Translated, it gives CASSLNPGQGAYEQYF.

The chain recombines TRBV29-1 with TRBJ2-3, with TRBD1 matching 7 bases. There are 14 residues in the CDR3. V lost 6 bases, J lost 6 bases, and 12 bases stayed unmatched. The germline V gene encodes CDR1 SQVTM and CDR2 ANQGSEA. In nucleotides, the CDR3 is TGCAGCGTGCCAGAAGCAGGGGGATCCGATACGCAGTATTTT. It specifies CSVPEAGGSDTQYF.

As for this clone: In the same sample, other DNA sequences code for this CDR3. The V and J genes are TRBV27 and TRBJ2-7; no reliable D call. The V and J ends lost 4 bases and 1 base respectively, with 5 bases between them. Germline lookup yields CDR1 MNHEY and CDR2 SMNVEV (reference sequence). The CDR3 runs to 12 residues. For the CDR3, the DNA is TGTGCCAGCAGTTCGACATCCTACGAGCAGTACTTC. Protein sequence: CASSSTSYEQYF.

This chain uses TRBV11-2 with TRBJ2-3, with 8 bases identical to TRBD2. Looked up from germline, CDR1 is SGHAT and CDR2 is FQNNGV. Trimming took 9 bases from V and 3 from J; bases not matched to a gene: 11. This CDR3 is 15 amino acids long. CDR3 sequence reads: CASNIGQRETDTQYF. In DNA form, the CDR3 reads TGTGCCAGTAACATTGGGCAGCGGGAGACAGATACGCAGTATTTT.

The chain couples TRBV7-9 to TRBJ2-1; D may correspond to TRBD1 or TRBD2 (5 bases each). CDR3 length equals 17 residues. The V gene lost 2 bases and the J gene lost 2 bases, with 16 bases spanning the gap. CDR1 is SEHNR and CDR2 is FQNEAQ in the germline V gene (reference sequence). The CDR3 loop is CASSLTPGQGPYNEQFF. CDR3 coding DNA: TGTGCCAGCAGCTTAACGCCGGGGCAGGGACCCTACAATGAGCAGTTCTTC.

The V gene is TRBV29-1, the J gene TRBJ2-1; D possibly corresponds to TRBD1 (6 bases). The CDR3 runs to 13 residues. The V end lost 5 bases, the J end lost 6 bases, and 14 bases lay between the germline ends. Germline V gene data show CDR1 as SQVTM and CDR2 as ANQGSEA. The CDR3 coding sequence is TGCAGCGTTTATCAGGGGAACGTCAATGAGCAGTTCTTC. Residues: CSVYQGNVNEQFF.

This clone is a singleton in its sample. The genes are TRBV9 and TRBJ2-7; TRBD2 aligns across 15 bases. The CDR3 consists of 16 residues. V dropped 4 bases and J dropped 5; count of bases not matched to a gene: 7. Per germline, CDR1 SGDLS and CDR2 YYNGEE. The CDR3 nucleotides read TGTGCCAGCAGCCACAGGACTAGCGGGAGGGCGGACGAGCAGTACTTC. Residues: CASSHRTSGRADEQYF.

This chain connects TRBV6-6 to TRBJ2-7; D is ambiguous. This CDR3 is 15 amino acids long. Germline CDR1 and CDR2: MNHNY and SVGAGI (reference sequence). Trimming left V 5 bases short and J 1 base short, with 15 bases between. As DNA, the CDR3 is TGTGCCAGCAGTCCCTCCCACTTATCTTCCTACGAGCAGTACTTC. Translating it yields CASSPSHLSSYEQYF.

The chain carries TRBV5-4 and TRBJ2-3; possibly TRBD1 for D (5 bases). The CDR3 contains 13 residues. Deletions cut 0 bases from V and 4 bases from J, with 6 bases between. Germline V gene lookup returns CDR1 SGHNT and CDR2 YYREEE (reference sequence). CDR3 nucleotide sequence: TGTGCCAGCAGCTTGGGGGGCCCAGATACGCAGTATTTT. This gives the protein CASSLGGPDTQYF. The whole variable domain, remainder taken from reference TRBV5-4 and TRBJ2-3, is ETGVTQSPTHLIKTRGQQVTLRCSSQSGHNTVSWYQQALGQGPQFIFQYYREEENGRGNFPPRFSGLQFPNYSSELNVNALELDDSALYLCASSLGGPDTQYFGPGTRLTVL.

The CDR3 bases are TGTGCCAGCAGCTTAGGTGGGGACAGCTACGAGCAGTACTTC. It is translated as CASSLGGDSYEQYF. The chain uses TRBV7-6 and TRBJ2-7; 7 bases are a match to TRBD1. The trim removed 1 base at V and 3 bases at J, leaving 3 bases unmatched. This CDR3 contains 14 residues. From germline, CDR1 is SGHVS and CDR2 FNYEAQ. The full variable domain, rest sourced from reference TRBV7-6 and TRBJ2-7, is GAGVSQSPRYKVTKRGQDVALRCDPISGHVSLYWYRQALGQGPEFLTYFNYEAQQDKSGLPNDRFSAERPEGSISTLTIQRTEQRDSAMYRCASSLGGDSYEQYFGPGTRLTVT.

The chain uses TRBV5-1 and TRBJ2-7; D may match TRBD1 or TRBD2 (5 bases each). V dropped 8 bases and J dropped 4 bases, with 19 bases sitting between them. The CDR3 length is 14 residues. The V gene's germline CDR1 is SGHRS and CDR2 YFSETQ. The CDR3 is CASSVGASDYEQYF. Here the CDR3 DNA reads TGCGCCAGTAGTGTCGGGGCTTCAGATTACGAGCAGTACTTC.

This clone was detected once. CDR3 loop: CSVKTGHSYNEQFF. The CDR3 DNA is TGCAGCGTCAAAACGGGACACTCCTACAATGAGCAGTTCTTC. V and J are TRBV29-1 and TRBJ2-1, with D perhaps TRBD1 (6 bases). V shed 6 bases and J shed 0 bases, with 12 bases lying between them. CDR1 SQVTM and CDR2 ANQGSEA come from the germline V gene. This CDR3 is built from 14 residues.

The rearrangement joins TRBV5-6 to TRBJ2-7; unclear D gene. The CDR3 extends over 13 amino acids. The ends were cut back, 6 bases at V and 3 bases at J, with 13 bases in the middle. CDR1 and CDR2 (germline): SGHDT, YYEEEE. The CDR3 protein is CASTTWMDYEQYF. In DNA, the CDR3 is TGTGCCAGCACAACCTGGATGGACTACGAGCAGTACTTC.

The genes are TRBV5-4 and TRBJ2-7, with D perhaps given as TRBD1 or TRBD2 (5 bases each). The V and J ends lost 3 bases and 2 bases respectively, with 12 bases between them. Germline CDR1 reads SGHNT; CDR2 reads YYREEE (reference sequence). The CDR3 consists of 14 residues. The CDR3 protein is CASSSGPGTYEQYF. The CDR3 DNA follows: TGTGCCAGCAGCTCGGGACCAGGAACCTACGAGCAGTACTTC.

V gene TRBV27 combines with J gene TRBJ1-6; 8 nucleotides agree with TRBD1. V trimming: 11 bases; J trimming: 10 bases; junction bases outside the gene matches: 19. The CDR3 is 16 amino acids. Germline V gives CDR1 MNHEY, CDR2 SMNVEV (reference sequence). The CDR3 region is CAGSQLSQGARSPLHF. CDR3 in DNA: TGTGCCGGGTCTCAGCTCTCTCAGGGGGCGCGGTCACCCCTCCACTTT.

This chain uses TRBV30 with TRBJ2-4; a weak D match, TRBD1 (6 bases). Deletions cut 2 bases from V and 8 bases from J, with 16 bases between. The CDR3 has 14 amino acids. Looked up from germline, CDR1 is GTSNPN and CDR2 is SVGIG (reference sequence). This CDR3 is CAWSIWGRNHIQYF. In DNA, the CDR3 is TGTGCCTGGAGTATCTGGGGGCGAAATCACATTCAGTACTTC.

This chain joins TRBV11-2 and TRBJ2-7; TRBD2 agrees at 10 bases. V gave up 5 bases and J gave up 3 bases; unmatched junction bases: 7. The germline CDR1 and CDR2 sequences are SGHAT and FQNNGV. CDR3 length: 15 residues. DNA of the CDR3: TGTGCCAGCAGCCCCGCTAGCGGGAGTGTCTACGAGCAGTACTTC. Its protein product is CASSPASGSVYEQYF.

This clone was found once. V is TRBV19 and J is TRBJ2-5; D may be TRBD1 (7 bases). The CDR3 is 16 amino acids. The V end was cut by 8 bases, the J end by 4 bases, with 23 bases between. The germline V gene has CDR1 LNHDA and CDR2 SQIVND (reference sequence). CDR3 DNA: TGTGCCAGTTCGTCGGTGGAGGGGGCTTATGGAGAGACCCAGTACTTC. It is translated as CASSSVEGAYGETQYF.

The chain carries TRBV29-1 and TRBJ2-2; possibly TRBD1 for D (6 bases). V lost 6 bases and J 7 bases, leaving 18 bases between the germline ends. Per germline, CDR1 SQVTM and CDR2 ANQGSEA. The CDR3 covers 14 residues. The chain's CDR3 is CSVPSQGGGGELFF. Written as DNA, the CDR3 is TGCAGCGTACCATCACAGGGCGGTGGCGGGGAGCTGTTTTTT.

The chain has TRBV9 and TRBJ2-1, with a tentative D call TRBD1 (5 bases). Germline V gene sequence: CDR1 SGDLS, CDR2 YYNGEE. CDR3 length equals 11 residues. With 5 bases removed from V and 5 bases from J, the gap between germline ends came to 5 bases. CDR3 bases: TGTGCCAGCAGGGACAACAATGAGCAGTTCTTC. Translation gives CASRDNNEQFF.